This TCR beta chain derives from a study of blood T cell repertoires in COVID-19. Across the whole study: Donors in the United States, Italy and Spain gave samples during acute or convalescent COVID-19. The cDNA or gDNA used as material had been derived from T cells, B-cell-depleted T cells, or PBMCs.

V was shortened by 4 bases and J by 10 bases, with 11 bases between the two germline ends. CDR3 size: 13 residues. CDR1 SGHTA and CDR2 FQGNSA come from the germline V gene. Original handling: Reference gene primer amplification gave estimated nucleated cell counts. Sequencing used immunoSEQ multiplex PCR; TCRdb keeps in-frame clones, though not all of them. Clone size and V and J calls were adopted from that table, with D and trimming inferred from the DNA. The repertoire consists of about 220,000 clones, with just over 85% occurring once and the leading ten covering 2% to 2.5%. This clone was seen only a few times.

The J gene is TRBJ1-6, the V gene TRBV7-2; no clear D. This receptor was identified in a man aged 30 to 45 who had recovered from COVID-19. The sequenced sample was peripheral blood. As DNA, the CDR3 is TGTGCCAGCAGCTCGCCCCATGGCTCACCCCTCCACTTT. Translation gives CASSSPHGSPLHF.